Each of the 32 T cell receptor beta chains below was sequenced from the same sample in a study of low-dose radiotherapy and immunotherapy resistance in tumors. Priming of first-strand cDNA relied on TRAV- and TRBV-specific primers (covering alpha and beta chains). The authors amplified TCRs for 15 to 25 PCR cycles with a constant-region primer and a V-primer adapter. A single record per CDR3 protein comes from TCRdb applying MiXCR to the reads. The data show about 100,000 distinct CDR3 sequences, more than 20% seen once. Time point of the sample: after trial treatment. The treatment denotes: LDRT plus nivolumab, ipilimumab, low-dose cyclophosphamide and aspirin (RACIN trial). This specimen consisted of PBMCs, obtained after low-dose radiotherapy plus immunotherapy. These TCRs come from a male donor with prostate cancer.

This clonotype was counted many times. V and J are TRBV7-9 and TRBJ2-1; 10 bases line up with TRBD2. The V gene's germline CDR1 is SEHNR and CDR2 FQNEAQ (reference sequence). The CDR3 spans 15 residues. The V gene end was trimmed by 4 bases and the J gene end by 3 bases; junction bases not matched to a gene: 3. CDR3 in DNA: TGTGCCAGCAGCTCAACTAGCGGGGACTACAATGAGCAGTTCTTC. This translates into CASSSTSGDYNEQFF.

This clonotype was detected many times. This rearrangement joins TRBV5-4 to TRBJ2-3, with 9 bases matching TRBD2. V lost 4 bases and J lost 4; bases outside the gene matches: 7. From germline, CDR1 is SGHNT and CDR2 YYREEE (reference sequence). The CDR3 extends over 15 amino acids. For the CDR3, the DNA is TGTGCCAGCAGCAAGGCTAGCGGGGCTTCAGATACGCAGTATTTT. Protein sequence: CASSKASGASDTQYF.

This clonotype was observed many times. This chain links TRBV7-6 with TRBJ1-6, with D hard to call. Germline CDR1 is SGHVS and CDR2 is FNYEAQ. The V end lost 11 bases, the J end lost 7 bases, and 15 bases lay between the germline ends. CDR3 length equals 13 residues. CDR3 coding DNA: TGTGCCTCAAGGGTTTTGCCCAATTCACCCCTCCACTTT. Its translation is CASRVLPNSPLHF.

Comments on this clonotype: At one end the junction does not follow the germline gene, possibly because of a read error. The chain recombines TRBV5-1 with TRBJ2-7, with 11 bases identical to TRBD2. From germline, CDR1 is SGHRS and CDR2 YFSETQ. The CDR3 loop spans 18 amino acids. The CDR3 spells CASSRRPSALAGDSEQYF. The CDR3 nucleotides are TGTGCCAGCAGCAGGCGACCTTCAGCACTAGCGGGAGATAGCGAGCAGTACTTC.

This clonotype came up many times. The chain is built from TRBV20-1 and TRBJ2-1; 7 nucleotides align to TRBD2. Germline CDR1 is DFQATT and CDR2 is SNEGSKA (reference sequence). The CDR3 runs 15 residues. The V segment lost 6 bases and the J segment 8 bases; nucleotides outside the gene matches: 16. The CDR3 region is CSAQPDGLVSDEQFF. The CDR3 region has the DNA TGCAGTGCCCAACCTGACGGACTAGTATCGGATGAGCAGTTCTTC.

As to this clonotype: Given a far larger clone just one base away, this is likely a sequencing read error. This rearrangement joins TRBV12-3 or TRBV12-4 to TRBJ2-5, with TRBD2 as a possible D gene (5 bases). V dropped 6 bases and J dropped 11 bases, with 31 bases sitting between them. The CDR3 has 17 residues. CDR3 DNA sequence: TGTGCCAGCAGCGGACCCACCCCATCGGAGGTGTACGGTGAGCAGTACTTC. Protein sequence: CASSGPTPSEVYGEQYF.

The J gene is TRBJ1-1, the V gene TRBV6-5; D is possibly TRBD1 (5 bases). The CDR3 is made up of 14 amino acids. Trimming took off 5 bases at V and 5 bases at J, with 15 bases between the two ends. Germline assignment: CDR1 MNHEY and CDR2 SVGAGI. As DNA, the CDR3 is TGTGCCAGCAGTGAGTCCCCTGGGGGAACTGAAGCTTTCTTT. Translation: CASSESPGGTEAFF.

This clonotype was seen at least ten times. This chain connects TRBV9 to TRBJ2-1; D is unclear. Trimming took off 3 bases at V and 7 bases at J, with 5 bases between the two ends. Germline V gives CDR1 SGDLS, CDR2 YYNGEE. This CDR3 spans 11 amino acids. CDR3 region: CASSAENEQFF. The CDR3 nucleotides read TGTGCCAGCAGCGCCGAAAATGAGCAGTTCTTC.

The rearrangement joins TRBV18 to TRBJ2-7; 10 bases map to TRBD1. CDR3 length: 13 residues. Germline values: CDR1 KGHSH, CDR2 LQKENI. Losses at the gene ends were 3 bases for V and 5 bases for J; bases not matched to a gene: 1. DNA of the CDR3: TGTGCCAGCTCACCGACAGGGGGCCACGAGCAGTACTTC. Encoded protein: CASSPTGGHEQYF.

The genes are TRBV12-3 or TRBV12-4 and TRBJ1-5, with D maybe TRBD1 (5 bases). V dropped 6 bases and J dropped 1 base, with 16 bases sitting between them. The CDR3 is 16 residues long. CDR3 residues: CASSSGQGYSNQPQHF. CDR3 nucleotide sequence: TGTGCCAGCAGCTCAGGTCAGGGTTACAGCAATCAGCCCCAGCATTTT.

This clonotype was seen more than once but under ten times. The chain has TRBV2 and TRBJ1-1, with TRBD1 identical over 7 bases. Germline V gene sequence: CDR1 SNHLY, CDR2 FYNNEI. This CDR3 is built from 12 residues. J gave up 6 bases and V 6 bases, and 4 bases lay outside the gene matches. CDR3 protein: CASSRQGSEAFF. The CDR3, as DNA: TGTGCCAGCAGCCGACAGGGTTCTGAAGCTTTCTTT.

This clonotype was recorded at least ten times. This rearrangement joins TRBV5-1 to TRBJ2-1; 12 bases map to TRBD1. Trimming took 4 bases from V and 4 from J; bases not matched to a gene: 3. CDR3 length: 15 amino acids. Germline V lookup: CDR1 SGHRS, CDR2 YFSETQ. The CDR3 DNA sequence: TGCGCCAGCAGCGGGGGACAGGGGGCGTACAATGAGCAGTTCTTC. Translating gives CASSGGQGAYNEQFF.

V gene TRBV6-1 combines with J gene TRBJ2-7; the match to TRBD2 covers 8 bases. J lost 6 bases, V lost 5 bases, and 12 bases had no gene match. Germline V gene data show CDR1 as MNHNS and CDR2 as SASEGT. This CDR3 contains 15 residues. The CDR3 sequence: CASSYSGGAGGEQYF. CDR3 in DNA: TGTGCCAGCAGTTACTCGGGGGGCGCGGGGGGCGAGCAGTACTTC.

This clonotype was counted a few times. The rearrangement joins TRBV7-2 to TRBJ1-1; D is undetermined. The CDR3 extends over 13 amino acids. V lost 1 base to trimming and J lost 4 bases, with 7 bases between them. The germline gives CDR1 SGHTA, CDR2 FQGNSA. The CDR3 DNA is TGTGCCAGCAGCTTAGTTCCGGGCACTGAAGCTTTCTTT. Translation gives CASSLVPGTEAFF.

In this sample, this clonotype turned up many times. The rearrangement joins TRBV2 to TRBJ1-4; TRBD1 might be the D (5 bases). Germline V gene data show CDR1 as SNHLY and CDR2 as FYNNEI. The CDR3 has 15 residues. V was cut by 0 bases and J by 5 bases, with 10 bases left in between. The chain's CDR3 is CASSEAQQANEKLFF. The CDR3 DNA is TGTGCCAGCAGTGAAGCGCAACAGGCGAATGAAAAACTGTTTTTT.

This clonotype was counted at least ten times. The V gene is TRBV7-2, the J gene TRBJ1-6, with D perhaps TRBD1 (5 bases). The ends were cut back, 1 base at V and 7 bases at J, with 11 bases in the middle. Germline V gene sequence: CDR1 SGHTA, CDR2 FQGNSA. The CDR3 spans 15 residues. The DNA of the CDR3 is TGTGCCAGCAGCTTAGTTGTGGGGGACAATTCACCCCTCCACTTT. Residues: CASSLVVGDNSPLHF.

The table lists this clonotype with a few counts. The CDR3 sequence: CSGRGGTDTQYF. As DNA, the CDR3 is TGCAGCGGTCGGGGGGGCACAGATACGCAGTATTTT. The rearrangement links TRBV29-1 to TRBJ2-3; 7 bases agree with TRBD2. CDR1 and CDR2 from the germline V gene are SQVTM and ANQGSEA. The CDR3 length is 12 residues. The V gene end was trimmed by 7 bases and the J gene end by 1 base; junction bases not matched to a gene: 2.

This clonotype was seen repeatedly, ten times or more. V and J are TRBV5-1 and TRBJ1-4; no definite D call. The germline V gene has CDR1 SGHRS and CDR2 YFSETQ. The V gene lost 4 bases and the J gene lost 10 bases, with 23 bases spanning the gap. The length of the CDR3 is 16 residues. The CDR3 DNA is TGCGCCAGCAGCCTGGACCAAGCAGGCGGCGGTGGAAAACTGTTTTTT. Its protein is CASSLDQAGGGGKLFF.

The V gene is TRBV2, the J gene TRBJ2-1; 11 bases are shared with TRBD2. The V gene end was trimmed by 6 bases and the J gene end by 4 bases; junction bases not matched to a gene: 5. From germline, CDR1 is SNHLY and CDR2 FYNNEI. The CDR3 contains 15 residues. CDR3 nucleotide sequence: TGTGCCAGCAGAGTAGCGGGGGGGCCTTACAATGAGCAGTTCTTC. Its protein is CASRVAGGPYNEQFF.

This clonotype was seen ten or more times. The chain uses TRBV6-5 and TRBJ2-6; TRBD2 matches at 8 bases. Losses at the gene ends were 6 bases for V and 0 bases for J; bases not matched to a gene: 4. CDR3 length: 16 amino acids. Germline CDR1 MNHEY, CDR2 SVGAGI. CDR3 bases: TGTGCCAGCAGCCGCGGGAGGAGCTCTGGGGCCAACGTCCTGACTTTC. Amino acids: CASSRGRSSGANVLTF.

Note on this clonotype: As the CDR3 is not closed by the conserved phenylalanine or tryptophan, this likely results from a read error. V and J are TRBV7-3 and TRBJ1-6, with a possible D match to TRBD1 (6 bases). Per germline, CDR1 SGHTA and CDR2 FQGTGA. The CDR3 runs to 16 residues. CDR3 coding DNA: TGTGCCTGCAGCCCCCAGGGGCTTAACTATAATTCACCCCTCCACTCT. Translation gives CACSPQGLNYNSPLHS.

This clonotype was counted many times. The chain uses TRBV29-1 and TRBJ2-3; TRBD1 might be the D (6 bases). Trimming pared 3 bases from V and 4 bases from J, leaving 8 bases between. The CDR3 length is 12 residues. The germline V gene has CDR1 SQVTM and CDR2 ANQGSEA. This chain's CDR3 is CSVDGGPDTQYF. DNA of the CDR3: TGCAGCGTTGATGGGGGCCCAGATACGCAGTATTTT.

This clonotype came up many times. The chain has TRBV11-2 and TRBJ2-3; 8 bases agree with TRBD2. Looked up from germline, CDR1 is SGHAT and CDR2 is FQNNGV. V was clipped by 5 bases and J by 6 bases; unmatched bases: 13. The CDR3 runs 16 residues. Here the CDR3 DNA reads TGTGCCAGCAGCCGACCGACGGCGGGGGGAATGGATACGCAGTATTTT. The encoded protein is CASSRPTAGGMDTQYF.

A single count supports this clonotype. The V call is TRBV7-2, the J call TRBJ2-3; D gene ambiguous. The CDR3 runs 14 residues. The V end was cut by 3 bases, the J end by 2 bases, with 9 bases between. Germline V gene sequence: CDR1 SGHTA, CDR2 FQGNSA. The CDR3 spells CASSLIGITDTQYF. For the CDR3, the DNA is TGTGCCAGCAGCTTGATAGGAATCACAGATACGCAGTATTTT.

For this clonotype: It differs at one base from a far larger clone, so likely a read error. This chain joins TRBV5-1 and TRBJ2-1; TRBD2 matches 11 bases. The CDR3 spans 16 residues. CDR1 and CDR2 (germline): SGHRS, YFSETQ. The DNA for the CDR3 is TGTGCCAGCAGCAACGGGACTAGCGGATCCTACAATGAGCAGTTATTC. Translating it yields CASSNGTSGSYNEQLF.

This clonotype was seen ten or more times. This chain uses TRBV29-1 with TRBJ2-2; TRBD2 aligns across 11 bases. The CDR3 covers 15 residues. With 7 bases clipped from V and 5 bases from J, the junction kept 9 bases outside the gene matches. Germline CDR1 SQVTM, CDR2 ANQGSEA. As DNA, the CDR3 is TGCAGCGCTCGCCTAGCGGGGGGATATACCGGGGAGCTGTTTTTT. This sequence encodes CSARLAGGYTGELFF.

This clonotype was seen at least ten times. This chain connects TRBV30 to TRBJ1-5; perhaps TRBD1 as D (5 bases). Trimming left V 5 bases short and J 4 bases short, with 12 bases between. The CDR3 totals 13 residues. The germline CDR1 and CDR2 sequences are GTSNPN and SVGIG (reference sequence). The CDR3 loop is CAWAKGLNQPQHF. CDR3 sequence (DNA): TGTGCCTGGGCGAAGGGACTGAATCAGCCCCAGCATTTT. Together with reference TRBV30 and TRBJ1-5, the CDR3 gives the full variable domain: SQTIHQWPATLVQPVGSPLSLECTVEGTSNPNLYWYRQAAGRGLQLLFYSVGIGQISSEVPQNLSASRPQDRQFILSSKKLLLSDSGFYLCAWAKGLNQPQHFGDGTRLSIL.

Worth noting for this clonotype: A read error is possible here, since a much larger clone lies one base away. The chain combines TRBV11-1 with TRBJ1-1; D unclear. Germline CDR1 SGHAT, CDR2 FQDESV (reference sequence). The CDR3 runs 13 residues. The DNA for the CDR3 is TGTGCCAGCGGGGAGGGAGGCGGCACTGGAGCTTTCTTT. Its protein is CASGEGGGTGAFF.

Only one count was recorded for this clonotype. Given a far larger clone just one base away, this is likely a sequencing read error. This chain connects TRBV13 to TRBJ2-3; D possibly matches TRBD1 or TRBD2 (5 bases each). CDR3 length: 13 amino acids. Germline CDR1 reads PRHDT; CDR2 reads FYEKMQ (reference sequence). Trimming stripped 5 bases from V and 11 bases from J, with 17 bases between. CDR3 in DNA: TGTGCCAGCAGCGTTGGTTCCCTTGGGGGGCAGTATTTT. This translates into CASSVGSLGGQYF. Full variable domain (outside the CDR3, taken from reference TRBV13 and TRBJ2-3): AAGVIQSPRHLIKEKRETATLKCYPIPRHDTVYWYQQGPGQDPQFLISFYEKMQSDKGSIPDRFSAQQFSDYHSELNMSSLELGDSALYFCASSVGSLGGQYFGPGTRLTVL.

Many counts were recorded for this clonotype. The DNA for the CDR3 is TGCGCCAGCAGCCAAGATGTCGGGGGGGAAGAGCCGTACCAGCAGTACTTC. Its protein product is CASSQDVGGEEPYQQYF. The rearrangement joins TRBV4-1 to TRBJ2-7; 8 bases fit TRBD2. Looked up from germline, CDR1 is MGHRA and CDR2 is YSYEKL. The length of the CDR3 is 17 residues. The V gene end was trimmed by 0 bases and the J gene end by 8 bases; junction bases not matched to a gene: 15.

This clonotype was counted many times. V usage is TRBV3-1 and J usage is TRBJ2-3, with a weak D call TRBD1 (5 bases). The germline gives CDR1 LGHDT, CDR2 YNNKEL (reference sequence). V was cut by 1 base and J by 4 bases, with 9 bases left in between. This CDR3 comprises 14 residues. The chain's CDR3 is CASSQATAPDTQYF. For the CDR3, the DNA is TGTGCCAGCAGCCAAGCGACAGCGCCAGATACGCAGTATTTT.

About this clonotype itself: A far more abundant clone sits one base away, making this likely a read error. This chain joins TRBV12-3 or TRBV12-4 and TRBJ2-7; 7 bases are shared with TRBD1. J lost 3 bases, V lost 4 bases, and 6 bases had no gene match. CDR3 length: 14 residues. The CDR3 DNA sequence: TGTGCCAGCAGTTCCCGGGACAGAGACTACGAGCAGTACTTC. Encoded protein: CASSSRDRDYEQYF.